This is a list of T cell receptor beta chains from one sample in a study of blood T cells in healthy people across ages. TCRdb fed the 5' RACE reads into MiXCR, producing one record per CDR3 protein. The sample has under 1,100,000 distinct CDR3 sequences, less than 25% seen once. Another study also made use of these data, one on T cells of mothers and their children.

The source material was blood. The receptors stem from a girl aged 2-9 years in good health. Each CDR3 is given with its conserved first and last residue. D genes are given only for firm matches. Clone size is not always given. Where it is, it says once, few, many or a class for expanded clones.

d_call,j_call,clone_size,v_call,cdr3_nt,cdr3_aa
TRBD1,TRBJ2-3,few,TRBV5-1,TGCGCCAGCAGCCCCACAGGGGACACAGATACGCAGTATTTT,CASSPTGDTDTQYF
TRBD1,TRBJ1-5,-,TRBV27,TGTGCCAGCAGTCCCAGGGGGGGGAGCAATCAGCCCCAGCATTTT,CASSPRGGSNQPQHF
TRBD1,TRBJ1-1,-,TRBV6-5,TGTGCCAGCAGTTACCTACCACCGGGACAGGGCTCGAACACTGAAGCTTTCTTT,CASSYLPPGQGSNTEAFF
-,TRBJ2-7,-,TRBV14,TGTGCCAGCAGCCCCCCCGGGCGGGCTAGGAAGTACTTC,CASSPPGRARKYF
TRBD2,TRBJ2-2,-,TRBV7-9,TGTGCCAGCAGCAGCCCCCCGACTAGCGGGAGGGTGAACACCGGGGAGCTGTTTTTT,CASSSPPTSGRVNTGELFF
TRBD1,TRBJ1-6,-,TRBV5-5,TGTGCCAGCAGCTTGATAGTTACAGGGGACTCACCCCTCCACTTT,CASSLIVTGDSPLHF
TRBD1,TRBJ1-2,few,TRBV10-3,TGTGCCATCAGTGGGGACAGGGGGCAAGGCTACACCTTC,CAISGDRGQGYTF
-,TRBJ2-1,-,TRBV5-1,TGCGCCAGCAGACAAGCAAGGAGGGGGACCAACAATGAGCAGTTCTTC,CASRQARRGTNNEQFF
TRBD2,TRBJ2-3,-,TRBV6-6,TGTGCCAGCATCCCGTGGTCCAGCGGGGCCCTCGGAACGCAGTATTTT,CASIPWSSGALGTQYF
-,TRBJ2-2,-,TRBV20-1,TGCAGTGCTAGAGGAAGGGGTAGTGGGACCGGGGAGCTGTTTTTT,CSARGRGSGTGELFF
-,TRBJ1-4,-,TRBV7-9,TGTGCCAGCAGCTTAGTTGCTGGCTGGACCGGTCTTTATGAAAAACTGTTTTTT,CASSLVAGWTGLYEKLFF
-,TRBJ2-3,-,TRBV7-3,TGTGCCAGCAGCTTATTTATCGGCACAGATACGCAGTATTTT,CASSLFIGTDTQYF
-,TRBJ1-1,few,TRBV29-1,TGCAGCGTTGCGAGGGGCGAGGCTTTCTTT,CSVARGEAFF
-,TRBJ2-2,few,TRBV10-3,TGTGCCATACGGACAGACCCCGGGGAGCTGTTTTTT,CAIRTDPGELFF
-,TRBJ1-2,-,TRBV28,TGTGCCAGCAACTTTTTTCTCCTGGACAGCTCATCCTCGCATGGCTACACCTTC,CASNFFLLDSSSSHGYTF